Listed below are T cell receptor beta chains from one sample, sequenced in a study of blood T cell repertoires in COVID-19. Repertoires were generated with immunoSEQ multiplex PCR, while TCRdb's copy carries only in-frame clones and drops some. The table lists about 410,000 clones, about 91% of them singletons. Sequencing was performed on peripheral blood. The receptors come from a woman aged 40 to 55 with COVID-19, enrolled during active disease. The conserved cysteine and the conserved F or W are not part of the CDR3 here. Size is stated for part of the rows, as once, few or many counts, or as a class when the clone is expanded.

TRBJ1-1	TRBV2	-	ASSRNTEANLAF
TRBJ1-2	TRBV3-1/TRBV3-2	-	ASSTRQGRNYGYT
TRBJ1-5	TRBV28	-	ASSLLGSNQPQH
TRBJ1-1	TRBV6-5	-	ASSTRRTANTEAF
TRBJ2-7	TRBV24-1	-	ATSDGGPGGTSYEQY
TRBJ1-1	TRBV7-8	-	ASSLRTVSTEAF
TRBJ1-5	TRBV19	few	ASSFGQGASGDNQPQH
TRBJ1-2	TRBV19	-	ASSRTARSPNYGYT
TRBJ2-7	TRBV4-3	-	ASSQDSGQYYEQY
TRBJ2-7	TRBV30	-	AWSADKFHGEQY
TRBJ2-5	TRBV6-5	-	ASSYPGSETQY
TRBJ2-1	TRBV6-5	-	ASSLEVNPYNEQF
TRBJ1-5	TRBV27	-	ASSLNPLGNQPQH
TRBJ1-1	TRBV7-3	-	ASSFRGSTEAF
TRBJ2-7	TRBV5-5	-	ASSYHGTGVSYEQY
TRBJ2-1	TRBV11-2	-	ASSPGRGGYNEQF
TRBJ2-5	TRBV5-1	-	ASSSPTGETQY
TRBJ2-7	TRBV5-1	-	ASSLTFMGRATYEQY
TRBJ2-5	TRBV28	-	ASSLPRGGSETQY
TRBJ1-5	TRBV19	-	ASSITNRDQPQH
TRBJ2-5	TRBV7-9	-	ASSLEGAVGETQY
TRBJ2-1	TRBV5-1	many	ASSFQTGTLSNEQF
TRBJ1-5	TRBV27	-	ASSRQGWQPQH
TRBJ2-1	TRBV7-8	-	ASSRSLQGSNEQF
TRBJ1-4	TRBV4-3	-	ASSDTGVREKLF
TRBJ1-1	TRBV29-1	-	SVGGLLNTEAF
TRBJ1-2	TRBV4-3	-	ASSHFSPGYGYT
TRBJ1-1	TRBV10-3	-	AISRQGDTEAF
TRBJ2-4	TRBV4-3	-	ASSQVGDIAKNIQY
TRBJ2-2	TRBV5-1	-	ASTNLDTGELF
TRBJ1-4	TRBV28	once	ASLREGQTREKLF
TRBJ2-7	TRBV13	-	ASSGTGEQY
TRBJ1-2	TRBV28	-	ASTSPGYYGYT
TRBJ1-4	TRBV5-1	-	ASSSGGNEKLF
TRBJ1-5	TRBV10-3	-	AISESTGGPQH
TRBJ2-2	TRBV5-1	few	ASSLVRGGTGELF
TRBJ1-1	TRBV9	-	ASSVGSRLNTEAF
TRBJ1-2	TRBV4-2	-	ASSQDRGANYGYT
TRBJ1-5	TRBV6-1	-	ASSEGQVGNQPQH
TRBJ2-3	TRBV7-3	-	ASSPYRQGPDTQY
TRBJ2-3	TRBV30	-	AWSRLRRGTDTQY
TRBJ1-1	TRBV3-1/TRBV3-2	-	ASSQESQGWDTEAF
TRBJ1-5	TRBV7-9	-	ASSSPYDNQPQH
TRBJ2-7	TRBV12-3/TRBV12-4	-	ASSLGGPDEQY
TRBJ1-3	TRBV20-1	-	SASATGGNTIY
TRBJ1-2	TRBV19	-	ASRRGAKNYGYT